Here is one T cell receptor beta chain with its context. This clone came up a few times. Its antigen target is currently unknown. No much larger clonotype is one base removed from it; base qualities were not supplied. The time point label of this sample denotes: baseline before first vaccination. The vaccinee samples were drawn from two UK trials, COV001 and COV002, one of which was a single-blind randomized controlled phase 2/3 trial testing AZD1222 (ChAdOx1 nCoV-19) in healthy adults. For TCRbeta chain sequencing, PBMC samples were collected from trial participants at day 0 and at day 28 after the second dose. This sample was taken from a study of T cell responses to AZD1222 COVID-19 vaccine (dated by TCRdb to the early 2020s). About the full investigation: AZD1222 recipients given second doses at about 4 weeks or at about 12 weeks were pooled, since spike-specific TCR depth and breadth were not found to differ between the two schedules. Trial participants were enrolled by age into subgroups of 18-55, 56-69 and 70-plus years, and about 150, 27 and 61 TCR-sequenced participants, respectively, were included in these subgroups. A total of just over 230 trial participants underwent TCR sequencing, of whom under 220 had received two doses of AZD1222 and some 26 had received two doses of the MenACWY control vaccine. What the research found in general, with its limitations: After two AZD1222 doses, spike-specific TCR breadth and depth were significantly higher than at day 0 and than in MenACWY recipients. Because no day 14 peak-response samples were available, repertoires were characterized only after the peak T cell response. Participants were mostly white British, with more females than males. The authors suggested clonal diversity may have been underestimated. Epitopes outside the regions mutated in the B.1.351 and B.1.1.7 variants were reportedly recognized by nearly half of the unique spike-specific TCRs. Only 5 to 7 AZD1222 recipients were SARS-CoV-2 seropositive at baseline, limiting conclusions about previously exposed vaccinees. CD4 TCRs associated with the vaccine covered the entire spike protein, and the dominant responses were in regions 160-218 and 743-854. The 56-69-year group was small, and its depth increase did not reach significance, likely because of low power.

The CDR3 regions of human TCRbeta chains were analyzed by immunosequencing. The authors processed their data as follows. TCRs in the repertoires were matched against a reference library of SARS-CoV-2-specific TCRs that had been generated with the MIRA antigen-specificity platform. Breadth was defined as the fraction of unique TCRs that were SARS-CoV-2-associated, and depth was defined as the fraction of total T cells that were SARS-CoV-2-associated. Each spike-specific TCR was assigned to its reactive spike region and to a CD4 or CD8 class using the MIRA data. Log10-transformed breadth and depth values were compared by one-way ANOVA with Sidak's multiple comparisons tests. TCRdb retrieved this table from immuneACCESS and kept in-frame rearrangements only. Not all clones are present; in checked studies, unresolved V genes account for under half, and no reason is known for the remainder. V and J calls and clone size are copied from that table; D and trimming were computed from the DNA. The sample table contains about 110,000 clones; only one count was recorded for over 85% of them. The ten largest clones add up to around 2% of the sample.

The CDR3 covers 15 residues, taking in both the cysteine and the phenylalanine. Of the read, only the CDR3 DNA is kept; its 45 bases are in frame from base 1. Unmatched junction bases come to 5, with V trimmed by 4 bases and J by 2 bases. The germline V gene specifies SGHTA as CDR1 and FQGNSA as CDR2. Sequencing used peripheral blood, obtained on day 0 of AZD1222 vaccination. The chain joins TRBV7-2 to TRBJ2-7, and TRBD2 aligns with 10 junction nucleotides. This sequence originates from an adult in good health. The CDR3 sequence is CASSSIAGGTYEQYF. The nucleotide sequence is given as TGTGCCAGCAGCTCCATAGCGGGGGGAACCTACGAGCAGTACTTC.